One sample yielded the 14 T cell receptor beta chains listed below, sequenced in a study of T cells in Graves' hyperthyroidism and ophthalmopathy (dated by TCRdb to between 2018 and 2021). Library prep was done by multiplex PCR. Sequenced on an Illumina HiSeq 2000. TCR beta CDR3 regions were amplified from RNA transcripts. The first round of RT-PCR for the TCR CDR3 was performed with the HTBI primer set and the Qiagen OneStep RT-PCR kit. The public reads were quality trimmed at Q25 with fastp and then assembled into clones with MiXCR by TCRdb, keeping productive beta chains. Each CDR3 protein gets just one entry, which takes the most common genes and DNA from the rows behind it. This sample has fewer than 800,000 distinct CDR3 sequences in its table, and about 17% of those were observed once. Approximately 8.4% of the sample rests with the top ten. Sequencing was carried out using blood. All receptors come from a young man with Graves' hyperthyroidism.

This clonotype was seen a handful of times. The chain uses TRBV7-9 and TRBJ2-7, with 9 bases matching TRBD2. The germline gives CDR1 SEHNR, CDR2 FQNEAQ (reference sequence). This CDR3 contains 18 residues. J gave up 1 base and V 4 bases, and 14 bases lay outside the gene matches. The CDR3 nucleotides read TGTGCCAGCAGCTCCTACAATAGGCTAGCGGGAATGTCCTACGAGCAGTACTTC. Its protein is CASSSYNRLAGMSYEQYF.

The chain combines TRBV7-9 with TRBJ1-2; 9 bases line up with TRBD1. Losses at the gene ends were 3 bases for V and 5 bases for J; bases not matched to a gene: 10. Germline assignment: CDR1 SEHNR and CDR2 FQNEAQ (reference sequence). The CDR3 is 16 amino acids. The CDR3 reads CASSLYMTGGSYGYTF. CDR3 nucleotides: TGTGCCAGCAGCTTGTATATGACAGGGGGATCGTATGGCTACACCTTC.

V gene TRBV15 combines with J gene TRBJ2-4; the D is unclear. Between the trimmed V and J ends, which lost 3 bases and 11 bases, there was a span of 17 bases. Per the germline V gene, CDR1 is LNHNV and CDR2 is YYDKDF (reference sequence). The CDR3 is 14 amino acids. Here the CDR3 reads CATSRGSLNTFQYF. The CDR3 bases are TGTGCCACCAGCAGGGGTTCACTGAACACGTTTCAGTACTTC.

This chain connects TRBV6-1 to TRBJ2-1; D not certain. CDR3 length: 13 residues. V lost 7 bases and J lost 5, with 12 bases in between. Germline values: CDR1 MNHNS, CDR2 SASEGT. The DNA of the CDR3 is TGTGCCAGCACTCGACATTCGAACAATGAGCAGTTCTTC. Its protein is CASTRHSNNEQFF.

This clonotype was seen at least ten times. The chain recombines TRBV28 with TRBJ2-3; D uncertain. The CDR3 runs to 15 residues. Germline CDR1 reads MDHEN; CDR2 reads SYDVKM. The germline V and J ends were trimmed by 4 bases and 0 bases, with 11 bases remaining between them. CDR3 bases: TGTGCCAGCAGTTCTTTCGCGGAAAGCACAGATACGCAGTATTTT. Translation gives CASSSFAESTDTQYF.

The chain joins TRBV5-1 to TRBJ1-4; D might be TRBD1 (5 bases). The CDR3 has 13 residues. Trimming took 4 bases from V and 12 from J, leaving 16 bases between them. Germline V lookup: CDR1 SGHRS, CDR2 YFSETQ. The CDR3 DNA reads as TGCGCCAGCAGCCTTGATCATCAGGGAGAACTGTTTTTT. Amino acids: CASSLDHQGELFF.

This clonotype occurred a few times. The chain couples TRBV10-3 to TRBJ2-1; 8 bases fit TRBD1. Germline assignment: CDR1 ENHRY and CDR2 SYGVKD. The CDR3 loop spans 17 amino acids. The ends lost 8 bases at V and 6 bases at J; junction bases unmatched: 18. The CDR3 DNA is TGTGCCATCGCCAATGCCCCATGGACAGGGTTGCGCAATGAGCAGTTCTTC. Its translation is CAIANAPWTGLRNEQFF.

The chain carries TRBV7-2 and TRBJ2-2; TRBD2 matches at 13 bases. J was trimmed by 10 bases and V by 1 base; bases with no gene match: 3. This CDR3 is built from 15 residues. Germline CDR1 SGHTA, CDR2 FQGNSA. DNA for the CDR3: TGTGCCAGCAGCTTAGAAGGGACTAGCGGGACGGAGCTGTTTTTT. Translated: CASSLEGTSGTELFF.

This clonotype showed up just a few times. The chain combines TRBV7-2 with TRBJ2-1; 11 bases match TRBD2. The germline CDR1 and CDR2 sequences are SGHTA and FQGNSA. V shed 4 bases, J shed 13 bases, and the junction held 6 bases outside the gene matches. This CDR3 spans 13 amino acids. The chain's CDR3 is CASSSRLAGPQFF. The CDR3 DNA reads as TGTGCCAGCAGCTCCCGACTAGCGGGACCCCAGTTCTTC.

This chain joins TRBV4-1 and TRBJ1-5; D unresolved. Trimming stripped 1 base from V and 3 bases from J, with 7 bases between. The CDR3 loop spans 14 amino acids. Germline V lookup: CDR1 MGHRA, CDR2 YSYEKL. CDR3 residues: CASSQGPDNQPQHF. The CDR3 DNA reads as TGCGCCAGCAGCCAAGGACCAGACAATCAGCCCCAGCATTTT.

The DNA of the CDR3 is TGCGCCAGCAGCTTCGACAGGGACAACTACGAGCAGTACTTC. This translates into CASSFDRDNYEQYF. The chain couples TRBV5-1 to TRBJ2-7; TRBD1 matches 7 bases. Trimming at V came to 2 bases and at J to 3 bases, leaving 5 bases not matched to a gene. Germline values: CDR1 SGHRS, CDR2 YFSETQ. The CDR3 runs 14 residues.

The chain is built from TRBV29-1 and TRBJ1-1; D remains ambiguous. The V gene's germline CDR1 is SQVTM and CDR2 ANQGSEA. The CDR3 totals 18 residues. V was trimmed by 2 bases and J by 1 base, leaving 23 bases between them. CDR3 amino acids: CSVESSELLIGQNTEAFF. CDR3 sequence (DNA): TGCAGCGTTGAATCGTCTGAACTGCTGATCGGGCAGAACACTGAAGCTTTCTTT.

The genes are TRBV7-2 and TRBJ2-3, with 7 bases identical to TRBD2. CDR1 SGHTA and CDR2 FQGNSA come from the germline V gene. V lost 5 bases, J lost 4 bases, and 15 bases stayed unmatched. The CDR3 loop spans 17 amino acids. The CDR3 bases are TGTGCCAGCAGCCTTCGAGCTGGCGGGAGAGTATCAGATACGCAGTATTTT. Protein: CASSLRAGGRVSDTQYF.

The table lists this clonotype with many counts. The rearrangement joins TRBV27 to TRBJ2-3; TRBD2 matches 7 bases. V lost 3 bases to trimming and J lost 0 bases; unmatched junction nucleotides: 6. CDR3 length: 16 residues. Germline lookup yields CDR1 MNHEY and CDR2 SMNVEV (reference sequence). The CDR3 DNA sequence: TGTGCCAGCAGTTTCGTGGGGCGGGGGAGCACAGATACGCAGTATTTT. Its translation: CASSFVGRGSTDTQYF.